Below, 9 T cell receptor beta chains from the same sample are listed, as sequenced in a study of T cells in Graves' hyperthyroidism and ophthalmopathy. Regions amplified from RNA transcripts were the TCR beta CDR3 regions. First-round RT-PCR targeting the TCR CDR3 was performed with the HTBI primer set. TCRdb reanalysed the multiplex PCR reads using MiXCR and keeps one entry per CDR3 protein. The sample records roughly 700,000 distinct CDR3 sequences, around 13% being singletons. Sequenced material: blood. The receptors were sampled from a woman aged 18-29 years with Graves' hyperthyroidism.

This chain uses TRBV4-3 with TRBJ2-3; the D gene is possibly TRBD1 (6 bases). Germline CDR1 reads LGHNA; CDR2 reads YSLEER. V was cut by 0 bases and J by 7 bases, with 29 bases left in between. The CDR3 is 20 residues long. CDR3 sequence reads: CASSQDRILDGTKITNTQYF. CDR3 sequence (DNA): TGCGCCAGCAGCCAAGATCGGATATTGGACGGGACAAAGATTACTAATACGCAGTATTTT.

Worth noting for this clonotype: One base away lies a much larger clone, so this may be a sequencing read error. The chain uses TRBV20-1 and TRBJ2-7; 10 bases fit TRBD2. Germline CDR1 reads DFQATT; CDR2 reads SNEGSKA (reference sequence). The CDR3 runs 13 residues. As DNA, the CDR3 is TGCAGCAAGGGCACTAGCGGGACCCACGAGCAGTACTTC. It translates to CSKGTSGTHEQYF.

This chain joins TRBV9 and TRBJ2-3; D gene unclear. Germline values: CDR1 SGDLS, CDR2 YYNGEE. The CDR3 is made up of 15 amino acids. Trimming shortened V by 4 bases and J by 2 bases, and 14 bases separated the two germline ends. The CDR3 DNA follows: TGTGCCAGCAGCCCTAGAGCCGCCTTCACAGATACGCAGTATTTT. It specifies CASSPRAAFTDTQYF. Full variable domain (missing parts from reference TRBV9 and TRBJ2-3): DSGVTQTPKHLITATGQRVTLRCSPRSGDLSVYWYQQSLDQGLQFLIQYYNGEERAKGNILERFSAQQFPDLHSELNLSSLELGDSALYFCASSPRAAFTDTQYFGPGTRLTVL.

This clonotype was seen at least ten times. This chain connects TRBV30 to TRBJ2-7, with D tentatively TRBD1 (6 bases). The CDR3 sequence is 14 residues long. Germline V lookup: CDR1 GTSNPN, CDR2 SVGIG (reference sequence). Trimming left V 1 base short and J 6 bases short, with 16 bases between. The CDR3 DNA sequence: TGTGCCTGGAGTGGGTGGTTGGGGGCGGTCGAGCAGTACTTC. Protein: CAWSGWLGAVEQYF.

This clonotype was observed at least ten times. The chain has TRBV20-1 and TRBJ2-7; TRBD1 might be the D (5 bases). Germline V lookup: CDR1 DFQATT, CDR2 SNEGSKA (reference sequence). The CDR3 sequence is 12 residues long. V was trimmed by 4 bases and J by 3 bases, leaving 10 bases between them. The CDR3 sequence is CSATDSDYEQYF. CDR3 DNA sequence: TGCAGTGCTACAGACAGCGACTACGAGCAGTACTTC.

This clonotype was detected many times. The rearrangement uses TRBV11-3 and TRBJ2-2; weak D call: TRBD2 (6 bases). The V gene lost 4 bases and the J gene lost 4 bases, with 13 bases spanning the gap. Germline CDR1 reads SGHNT; CDR2 reads YENEEA. CDR3 size: 15 residues. The CDR3 nucleotides read TGTGCCAGCAGCTCCCCGGGGGACGGCACCGGGGAGCTGTTTTTT. It encodes CASSSPGDGTGELFF.

This clonotype showed up many times. This chain links TRBV7-2 with TRBJ1-3, with D maybe TRBD1 (5 bases). CDR1 is SGHTA and CDR2 is FQGNSA in the germline V gene. The CDR3 totals 16 residues. Between the trimmed V and J ends, which lost 5 bases and 0 bases, there was a span of 14 bases. The CDR3 protein is CASSPRQPSSGNTIYF. The CDR3 bases are TGTGCCAGCAGCCCTCGACAGCCAAGCTCTGGAAACACCATATATTTT. Together with reference TRBV7-2 and TRBJ1-3, the CDR3 gives the full variable domain: GAGVSQSPSNKVTEKGKDVELRCDPISGHTALYWYRQSLGQGLEFLIYFQGNSAPDKSGLPSDRFSAERTGGSVSTLTIQRTQQEDSAVYLCASSPRQPSSGNTIYFGEGSWLTVV.

As regards this clonotype: A much larger clone differs by one base, so this may be a read error. This sequence joins TRBV6-5 and TRBJ2-2; D is unclear. Per the germline V gene, CDR1 is MNHEY and CDR2 is SVGAGI. There are 15 residues in the CDR3. V dropped 0 bases and J dropped 0 bases, with 5 bases sitting between them. CDR3 protein: CASSYSRPNTGELFF. The CDR3 bases are TGTGCCAGCAGTTACTCTAGACCGAACACCGGGGAGCTGTTTTTT.

The V call is TRBV3-1, the J call TRBJ1-4, with D uncertain. The V end was cut by 0 bases, the J end by 8 bases, with 10 bases between. The CDR3 is 14 residues long. Germline-derived CDR1 and CDR2 are LGHDT and YNNKEL (reference sequence). CDR3 sequence: CASSQDSAIEKLFF. The CDR3 DNA reads TGTGCCAGCAGCCAAGATTCAGCTATAGAAAAACTGTTTTTT.